This T cell receptor (beta chain) is drawn from a study of shared clonotypes between healthy human individuals. Sequencing was performed with immunoSEQ multiplex PCR; in TCRdb, only in-frame clones are kept and a portion is missing. The sample lists approximately 980,000 clones; approximately 80% were seen once. Trimming removed 2 bases at V and 3 bases at J, with 13 bases between. Germline CDR1 is SEHNR and CDR2 is FQNEAQ (reference sequence). CDR3 length equals 15 residues. The chain recombines TRBV7-9 with TRBJ1-2; tentatively, D is TRBD1 (6 bases). The receptor was derived from a young man in good health. Source material: memory CD4+ T cells sorted from blood. As to subset: CD45RA-negative fraction. The CDR3 sequence: CASSLYQGPDYGYTF. DNA for the CDR3: TGTGCCAGCAGCTTATATCAGGGGCCAGACTATGGCTACACCTTC.